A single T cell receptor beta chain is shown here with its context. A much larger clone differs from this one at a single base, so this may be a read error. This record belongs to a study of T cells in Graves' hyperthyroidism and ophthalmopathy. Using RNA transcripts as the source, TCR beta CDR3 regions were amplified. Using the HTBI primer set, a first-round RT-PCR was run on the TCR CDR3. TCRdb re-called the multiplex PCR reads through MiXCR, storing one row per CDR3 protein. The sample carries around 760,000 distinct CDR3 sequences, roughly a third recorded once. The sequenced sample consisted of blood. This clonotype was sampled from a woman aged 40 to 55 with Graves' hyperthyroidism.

CDR3 amino acids: CASSYSPREAQYF. DNA of the CDR3: TGTGCCAGCAGTTACTCGCCCCGGGAGGCCCAGTACTTC. J is TRBJ2-5 and V is TRBV7-2; 7 nucleotides align to TRBD2. This CDR3 is 13 amino acids long. Germline V gives CDR1 SGHTA, CDR2 FQGNSA. The V and J ends lost 6 bases and 9 bases, in that order; junction bases with no gene match: 10.